This T cell receptor beta chain was sequenced for a study of regulatory T cells in long-lasting Graves disease. The CDR3 loop spans 13 amino acids. CDR1 and CDR2 (germline): ENHRY, SYGVKD. V was shortened by 7 bases and J by 6 bases, with 15 bases between the two germline ends. In building TCR beta libraries, iRepertoire HTBI primers were used together with Arm-PCR of CDR3 regions. TCRdb itself ran the multiplex PCR reads through MiXCR, one entry per CDR3 protein. The data show 360,000 or so distinct CDR3 sequences, 15% to 20% seen once. The time point here: newly diagnosed GD, antithyroid drugs for less than 3 months. PBMCs provided the RNA from which the TCR library was made. The sample holds many counts of this clonotype. These data are also associated with another study on T cells in Graves' hyperthyroidism and ophthalmopathy.

This specimen was peripheral blood mononuclear cells (PBMCs), taken at new diagnosis, from a patient treated with antithyroid drugs. This clonotype originated in a woman aged 18-29 years with Graves disease. The rearrangement uses TRBV10-3 and TRBJ1-1; tentative D call: TRBD1 (5 bases). CDR3 amino acids: CAINQNTGAEAFF. The DNA of the CDR3 is TGTGCCATCAACCAGAACACGGGGGCTGAAGCTTTCTTT.